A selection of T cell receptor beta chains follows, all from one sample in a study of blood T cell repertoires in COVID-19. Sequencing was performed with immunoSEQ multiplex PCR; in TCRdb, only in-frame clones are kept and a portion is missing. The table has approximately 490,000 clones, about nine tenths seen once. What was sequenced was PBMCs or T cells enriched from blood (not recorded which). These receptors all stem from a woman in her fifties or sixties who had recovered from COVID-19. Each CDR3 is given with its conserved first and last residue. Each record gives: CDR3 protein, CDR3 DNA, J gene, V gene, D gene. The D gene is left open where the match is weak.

cdr3_aa: CASSLPGNTIYF
cdr3_nt: TGTGCCAGCAGCCTCCCCGGAAACACCATATATTTT
j_call: TRBJ1-3
v_call: TRBV9
d_call: -

cdr3_aa: CASRQHNEAFF
cdr3_nt: TGTGCCAGCAGGCAACATAATGAAGCTTTCTTT
j_call: TRBJ1-1
v_call: TRBV27
d_call: -

cdr3_aa: CASSSTRDMDNEKLFF
cdr3_nt: TGTGCCAGCAGCTCAACCCGGGACATGGATAATGAAAAACTGTTTTTT
j_call: TRBJ1-4
v_call: TRBV5-4
d_call: -

cdr3_aa: CASSENLAGGSTDTQYF
cdr3_nt: TGTGCCAGCAGCGAAAACTTAGCGGGGGGGAGCACAGATACGCAGTATTTT
j_call: TRBJ2-3
v_call: TRBV3-1/TRBV3-2
d_call: TRBD2

cdr3_aa: CASSIAQGYEQYF
cdr3_nt: TGTGCCAGTAGTATAGCACAGGGTTACGAGCAGTACTTC
j_call: TRBJ2-7
v_call: TRBV19
d_call: -

cdr3_aa: CASSFRTGYEKLFF
cdr3_nt: TGTGCCAGCAGCTTCCGGACAGGGTACGAAAAACTGTTTTTT
j_call: TRBJ1-4
v_call: TRBV11-2
d_call: TRBD1

cdr3_aa: CASSLGQTGFIDEQFF
cdr3_nt: TGTGCCAGCAGCTTAGGACAGACAGGGTTTATTGATGAGCAGTTCTTC
j_call: TRBJ2-1
v_call: TRBV11-2
d_call: TRBD1

cdr3_aa: CASSIRAGEAQYF
cdr3_nt: TGTGCCAGTAGTATACGGGCAGGGGAAGCCCAGTACTTC
j_call: TRBJ2-5
v_call: TRBV19
d_call: -

cdr3_aa: CASSQVRGGYTGELFF
cdr3_nt: TGTGCCAGCAGCCAAGTCAGGGGAGGGTACACCGGGGAGCTGTTTTTT
j_call: TRBJ2-2
v_call: TRBV14
d_call: -

cdr3_aa: CASSTTAFSGNTIYF
cdr3_nt: TGTGCCAGTAGTACGACAGCTTTCTCTGGAAACACCATATATTTT
j_call: TRBJ1-3
v_call: TRBV19
d_call: -

cdr3_aa: CASRPGQFSNQPQHF
cdr3_nt: TGTGCCAGCAGGCCGGGACAGTTTAGCAATCAGCCCCAGCATTTT
j_call: TRBJ1-5
v_call: TRBV6-5
d_call: TRBD1